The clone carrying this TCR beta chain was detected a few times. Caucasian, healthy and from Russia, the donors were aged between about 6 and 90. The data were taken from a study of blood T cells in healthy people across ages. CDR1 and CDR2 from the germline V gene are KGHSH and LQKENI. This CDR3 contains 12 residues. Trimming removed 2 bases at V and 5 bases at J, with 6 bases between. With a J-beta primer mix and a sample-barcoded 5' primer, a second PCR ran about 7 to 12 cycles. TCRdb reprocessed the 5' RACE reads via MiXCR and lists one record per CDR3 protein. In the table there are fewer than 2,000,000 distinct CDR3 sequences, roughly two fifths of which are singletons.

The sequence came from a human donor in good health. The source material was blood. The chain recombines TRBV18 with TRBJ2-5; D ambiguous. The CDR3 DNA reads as TGTGCCAGCTCACCAAATCTCGAGACCCAGTACTTC. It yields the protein CASSPNLETQYF.